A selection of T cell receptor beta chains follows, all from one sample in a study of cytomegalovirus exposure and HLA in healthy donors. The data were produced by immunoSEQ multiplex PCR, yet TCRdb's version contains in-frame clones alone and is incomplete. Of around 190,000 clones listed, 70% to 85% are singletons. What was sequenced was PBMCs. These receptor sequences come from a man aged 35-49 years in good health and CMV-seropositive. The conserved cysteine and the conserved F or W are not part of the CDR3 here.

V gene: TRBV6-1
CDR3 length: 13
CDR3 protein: ASSHRDPGANVLT

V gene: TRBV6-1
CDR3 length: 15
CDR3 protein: ASSARQGKVSNSPLH

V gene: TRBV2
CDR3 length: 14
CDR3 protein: ASSEAMAGGPFEQY

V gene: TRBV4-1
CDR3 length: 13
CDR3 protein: ASSQVDTPNEKLF

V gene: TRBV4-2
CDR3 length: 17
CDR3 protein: ASSQRDPGLAGGKETQY

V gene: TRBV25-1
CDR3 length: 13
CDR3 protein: ASSGSTGTNEKLF

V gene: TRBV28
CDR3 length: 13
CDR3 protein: ASSSPTTGNTEAF

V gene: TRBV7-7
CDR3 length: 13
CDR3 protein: ASSQGVASTDTQY

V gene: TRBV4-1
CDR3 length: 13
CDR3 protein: ASSQQSQSNYGYT

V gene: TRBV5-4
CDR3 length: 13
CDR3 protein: ASSQPGQGYYEQY

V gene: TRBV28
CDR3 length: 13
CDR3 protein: ASSFLGASYNEQL

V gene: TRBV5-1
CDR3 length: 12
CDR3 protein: ASSVGGGNTEAF

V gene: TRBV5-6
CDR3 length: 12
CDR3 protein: ASSLGSGDYEQY

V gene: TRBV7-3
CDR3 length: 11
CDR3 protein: ASSSTGVETQY

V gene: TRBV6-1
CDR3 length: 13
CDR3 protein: ASSPTSTGGTEAF

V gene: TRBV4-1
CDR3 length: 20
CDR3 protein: ASSQEGPKMVKGVPSTDTQY

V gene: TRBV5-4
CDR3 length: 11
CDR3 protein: ASSPTGVYGYT

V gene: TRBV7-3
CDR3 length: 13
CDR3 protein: ASSLRGSGVETQY

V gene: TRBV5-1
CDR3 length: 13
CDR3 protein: ASSSRSGSTDTQY

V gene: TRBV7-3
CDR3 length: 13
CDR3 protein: ASSSTRGSSYEQY

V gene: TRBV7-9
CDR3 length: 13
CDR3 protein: ASSLWTDPGGGYT

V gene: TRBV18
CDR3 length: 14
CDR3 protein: ASSPQDPRANYGYT

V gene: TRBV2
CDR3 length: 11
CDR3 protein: ASREGQGETQY

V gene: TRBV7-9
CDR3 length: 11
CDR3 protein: ASSHTVVYEQY

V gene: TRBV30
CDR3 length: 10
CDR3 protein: ALYRGHEKLF

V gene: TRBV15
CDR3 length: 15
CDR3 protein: ATSPGLAGGFQETQY

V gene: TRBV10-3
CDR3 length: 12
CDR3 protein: AISEPGGSYGYT

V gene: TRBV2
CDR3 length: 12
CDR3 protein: ASRGLSRTDTQY

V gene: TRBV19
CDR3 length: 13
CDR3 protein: ASSTQKSDNYGYT

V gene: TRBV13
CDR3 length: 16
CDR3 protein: ASSLAGKASGRTYEQF

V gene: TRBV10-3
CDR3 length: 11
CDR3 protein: ASAGHENTEAF

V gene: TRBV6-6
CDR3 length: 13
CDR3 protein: ASSSRGVSNQPQH

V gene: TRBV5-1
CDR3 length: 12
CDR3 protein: ASSIGTVQETQY

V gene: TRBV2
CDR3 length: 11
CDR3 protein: ASKGTGKDTQY

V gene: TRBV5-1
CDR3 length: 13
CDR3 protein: ASSLFGQDNQPQH

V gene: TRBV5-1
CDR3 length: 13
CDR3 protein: ASSLGTGFGDTQY

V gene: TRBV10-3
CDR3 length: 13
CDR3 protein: AIKPNGSFSYEQY

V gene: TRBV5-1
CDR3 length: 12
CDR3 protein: ASSRTAPTETQY

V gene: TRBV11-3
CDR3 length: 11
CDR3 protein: ASSSTQNYGYT

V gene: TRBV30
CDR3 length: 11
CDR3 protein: AWKRTSGGEQF

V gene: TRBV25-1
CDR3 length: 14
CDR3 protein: ASSVQTSGGAETQY

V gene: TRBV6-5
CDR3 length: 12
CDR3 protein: ASKELSGANVLT

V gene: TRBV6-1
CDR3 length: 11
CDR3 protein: ASQGQSRGEAF

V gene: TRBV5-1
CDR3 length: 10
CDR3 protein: ASSPRDSGYT

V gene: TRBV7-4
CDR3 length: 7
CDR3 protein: ASRDSQY

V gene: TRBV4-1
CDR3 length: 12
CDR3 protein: ASSPRTGGYEQY

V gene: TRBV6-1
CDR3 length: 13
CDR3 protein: ASSEADRNQETQY

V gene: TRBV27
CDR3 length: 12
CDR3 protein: ASRQGGYNSPLH

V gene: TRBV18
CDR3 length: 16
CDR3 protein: ASSPIGPGLAGGQEQF

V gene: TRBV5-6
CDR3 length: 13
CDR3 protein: ASSLVDRDQETQY

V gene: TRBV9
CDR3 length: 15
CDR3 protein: ASSSIGGTGGADTQY